This TCR beta chain was sequenced during a study of blood T cell repertoires in COVID-19. This table comes from immunoSEQ multiplex PCR, and its TCRdb copy is limited to in-frame clones, with some not included. The sample has tens of thousands of clones, 85% to 90% seen once; the top ten hold approximately 18%. The CDR3 consists of 14 residues. Germline trimming cut 6 bases from V and 5 bases from J; bases unmatched to any gene: 9. Germline V gene lookup returns CDR1 ENHRY and CDR2 SYGVKD. The source material was peripheral blood. The chain carries TRBV10-3 and TRBJ2-7, with 8 bases aligning to TRBD2. This TCR came from a woman of 80 years or more with acute or convalescent COVID-19. In DNA form, the CDR3 reads TGTGCCATCAGACCCGAGGGAGCGGGAGACGAGCAGTACTTC. This translates into CAIRPEGAGDEQYF.